The sequence of this T cell receptor beta chain was determined in a study of shared clonotypes between healthy human individuals. The overall study: Per donor, CD8 memory used one plate, CD8 naive used two, CD4 memory used three and CD4 naive used three.

The length of the CDR3 is 14 residues. V lost 2 bases and J lost 3, with 11 bases in between. Germline V gene sequence: CDR1 SGHRS, CDR2 YFSETQ. Researchers divided each subset's genomic DNA evenly across several immunoSEQ plates. The method was immunoSEQ multiplex PCR; TCRdb's version includes in-frame clones alone and lacks a portion of them. This table has a few million clones, around 95% appearing once. This sequence originates from a man between 18 and 35 years old in good health. The rearrangement links TRBV5-1 to TRBJ1-1, with TRBD1 as a possible D gene (6 bases). The sample consisted of naive CD4+ T cells sorted from blood. Subset meaning: CD45RA+ positively selected. In DNA form, the CDR3 reads TGCGCCAGCAGCTTTACAGGGACGGACACTGAAGCTTTCTTT. Protein sequence: CASSFTGTDTEAFF.